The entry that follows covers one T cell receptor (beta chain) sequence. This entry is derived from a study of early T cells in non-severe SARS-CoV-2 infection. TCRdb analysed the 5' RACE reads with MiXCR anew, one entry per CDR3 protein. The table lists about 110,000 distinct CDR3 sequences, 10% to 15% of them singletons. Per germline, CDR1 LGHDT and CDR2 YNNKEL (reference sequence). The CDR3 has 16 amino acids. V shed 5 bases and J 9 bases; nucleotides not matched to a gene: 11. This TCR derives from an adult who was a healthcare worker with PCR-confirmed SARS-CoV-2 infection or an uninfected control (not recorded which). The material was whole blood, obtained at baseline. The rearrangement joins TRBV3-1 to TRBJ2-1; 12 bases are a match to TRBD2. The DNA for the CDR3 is TGTGCCAGCAGCACCTCGACTAGCGGGAGTGTAGGTGAGCAGTTCTTC. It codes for CASSTSTSGSVGEQFF.